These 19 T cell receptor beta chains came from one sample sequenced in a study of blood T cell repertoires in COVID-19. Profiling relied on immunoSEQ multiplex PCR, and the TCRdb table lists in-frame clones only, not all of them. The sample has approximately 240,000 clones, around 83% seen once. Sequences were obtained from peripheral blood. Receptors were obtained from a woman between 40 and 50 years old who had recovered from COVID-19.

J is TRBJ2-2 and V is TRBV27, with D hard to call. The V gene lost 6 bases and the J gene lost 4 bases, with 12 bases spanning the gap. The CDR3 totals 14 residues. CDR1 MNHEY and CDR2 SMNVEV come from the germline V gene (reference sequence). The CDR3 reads CASRPLKSTGELFF. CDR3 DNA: TGTGCCAGCAGACCACTTAAGTCCACCGGGGAGCTGTTTTTT.

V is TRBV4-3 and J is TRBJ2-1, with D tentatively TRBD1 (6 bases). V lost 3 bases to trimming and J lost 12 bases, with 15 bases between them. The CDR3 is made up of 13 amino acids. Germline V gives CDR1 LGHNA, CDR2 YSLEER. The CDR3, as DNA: TGCGCCAGCAGCCACACCGCAGGGGCCCGGCAGTTCTTC. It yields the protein CASSHTAGARQFF.

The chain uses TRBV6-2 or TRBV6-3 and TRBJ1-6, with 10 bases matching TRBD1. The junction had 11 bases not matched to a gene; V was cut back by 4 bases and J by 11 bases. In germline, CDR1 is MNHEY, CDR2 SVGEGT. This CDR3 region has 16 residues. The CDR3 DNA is TGTGCCAGCAGTTCTATTCCGGGACAGGGGACTGCACCCCTCCACTTT. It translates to CASSSIPGQGTAPLHF.

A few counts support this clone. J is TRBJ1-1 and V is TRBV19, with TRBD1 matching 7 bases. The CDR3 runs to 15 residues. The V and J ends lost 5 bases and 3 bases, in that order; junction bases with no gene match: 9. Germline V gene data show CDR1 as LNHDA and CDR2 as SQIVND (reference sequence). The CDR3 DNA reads TGTGCCAGTAGTGCCCCTATGCAGGGGGACACTGAAGCTTTCTTT. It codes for CASSAPMQGDTEAFF. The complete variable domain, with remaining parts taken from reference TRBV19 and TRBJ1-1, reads DGGITQSPKYLFRKEGQNVTLSCEQNLNHDAMYWYRQDPGQGLRLIYYSQIVNDFQKGDIAEGYSVSREKKESFPLTVTSAQKNPTAFYLCASSAPMQGDTEAFFGQGTRLTVV.

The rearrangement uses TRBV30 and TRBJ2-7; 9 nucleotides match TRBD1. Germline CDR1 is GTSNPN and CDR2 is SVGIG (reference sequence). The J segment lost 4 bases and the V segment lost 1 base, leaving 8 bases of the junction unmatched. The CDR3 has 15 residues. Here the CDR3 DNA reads TGTGCCTGGAGTGAAAATCCGGGACAGGGTTACGAGCAGTACTTC. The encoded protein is CAWSENPGQGYEQYF.

DNA of the CDR3: TGCAGCGTGGCTCGTACTAACTTCGGAGACGAGCAGTACTTC. Its protein product is CSVARTNFGDEQYF. The chain combines TRBV29-1 with TRBJ2-7; no definite D call. CDR1 SQVTM and CDR2 ANQGSEA come from the germline V gene. The CDR3 is 14 residues long. The V end lost 6 bases, the J end lost 5 bases, and 20 bases lay between the germline ends.

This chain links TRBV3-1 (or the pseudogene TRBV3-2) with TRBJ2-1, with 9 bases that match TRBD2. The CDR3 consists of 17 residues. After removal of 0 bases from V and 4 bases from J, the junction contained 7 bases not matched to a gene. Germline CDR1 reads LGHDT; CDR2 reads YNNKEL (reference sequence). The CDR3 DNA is TGTGCCAGCAGCCAAGAAGTTTTGCGGGGGGGGTACAATGAGCAGTTCTTC. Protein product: CASSQEVLRGGYNEQFF.

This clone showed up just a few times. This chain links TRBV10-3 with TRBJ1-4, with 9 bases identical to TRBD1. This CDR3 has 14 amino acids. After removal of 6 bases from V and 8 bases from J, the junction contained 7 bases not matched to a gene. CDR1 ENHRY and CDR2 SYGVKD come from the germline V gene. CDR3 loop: CAISDGTGSEKLFF. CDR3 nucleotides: TGTGCCATCAGCGACGGGACAGGGAGCGAAAAACTGTTTTTT.

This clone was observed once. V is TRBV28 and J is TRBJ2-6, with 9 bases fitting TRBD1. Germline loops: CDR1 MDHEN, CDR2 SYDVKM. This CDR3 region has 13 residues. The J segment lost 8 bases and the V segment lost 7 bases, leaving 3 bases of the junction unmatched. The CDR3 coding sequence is TGTGCCAGCACGACAGGGGGAACCAACGTCCTGACTTTC. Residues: CASTTGGTNVLTF. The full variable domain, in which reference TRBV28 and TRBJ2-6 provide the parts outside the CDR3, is DVKVTQSSRYLVKRTGEKVFLECVQDMDHENMFWYRQDPGLGLRLIYFSYDVKMKEKGDIPEGYSVSREKKERFSLILESASTNQTSMYLCASTTGGTNVLTFGAGSRLTVL.

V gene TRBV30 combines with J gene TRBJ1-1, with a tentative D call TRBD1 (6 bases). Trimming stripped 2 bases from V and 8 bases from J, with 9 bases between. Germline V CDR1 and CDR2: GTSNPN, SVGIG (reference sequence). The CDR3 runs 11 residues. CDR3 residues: CAWSPGTEAFF. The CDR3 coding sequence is TGTGCCTGGAGTCCCGGGACAGAAGCTTTCTTT. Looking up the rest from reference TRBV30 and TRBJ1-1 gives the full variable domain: SQTIHQWPATLVQPVGSPLSLECTVEGTSNPNLYWYRQAAGRGLQLLFYSVGIGQISSEVPQNLSASRPQDRQFILSSKKLLLSDSGFYLCAWSPGTEAFFGQGTRLTVV.

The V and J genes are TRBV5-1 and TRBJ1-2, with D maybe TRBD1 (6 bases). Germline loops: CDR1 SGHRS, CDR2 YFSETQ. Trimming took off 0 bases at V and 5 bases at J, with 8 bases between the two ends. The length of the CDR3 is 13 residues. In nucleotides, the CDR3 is TGCGCCAGCAGCTTGGATGGACAGTATGGCTACACCTTC. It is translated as CASSLDGQYGYTF.

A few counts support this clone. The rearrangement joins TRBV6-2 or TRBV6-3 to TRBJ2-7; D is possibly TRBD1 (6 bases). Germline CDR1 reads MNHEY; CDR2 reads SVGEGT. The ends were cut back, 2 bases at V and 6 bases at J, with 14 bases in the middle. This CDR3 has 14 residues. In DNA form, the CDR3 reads TGTGCCAGCAGTTACCGGACAGATGGGGGCGAGCAGTACTTC. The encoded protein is CASSYRTDGGEQYF.

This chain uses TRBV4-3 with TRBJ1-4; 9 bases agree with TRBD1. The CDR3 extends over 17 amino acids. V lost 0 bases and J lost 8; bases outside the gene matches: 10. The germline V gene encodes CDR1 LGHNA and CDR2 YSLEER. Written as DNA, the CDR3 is TGCGCCAGCAGCCAAGATCTTCGAGGGACAGGGTCCGAAAAACTGTTTTTT. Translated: CASSQDLRGTGSEKLFF.

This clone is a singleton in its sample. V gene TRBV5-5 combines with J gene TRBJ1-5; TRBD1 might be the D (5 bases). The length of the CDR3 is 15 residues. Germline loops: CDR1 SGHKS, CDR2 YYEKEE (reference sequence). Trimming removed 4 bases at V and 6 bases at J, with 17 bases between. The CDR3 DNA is TGTGCCAGCAGCCTGACGAAAGGGCAGGGTCAGCCCCAGCATTTT. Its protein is CASSLTKGQGQPQHF.

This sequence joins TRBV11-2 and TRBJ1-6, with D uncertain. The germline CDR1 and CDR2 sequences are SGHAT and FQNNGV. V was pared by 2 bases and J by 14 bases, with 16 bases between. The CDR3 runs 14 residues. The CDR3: CASSLHDIGITLHF. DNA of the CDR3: TGTGCCAGCAGCTTACACGATATCGGTATCACCCTCCACTTT.

The CDR3 region is CASSYSPPGQSTDTQYF. The DNA for the CDR3 is TGTGCCAGCAGTTACTCTCCCCCGGGACAGAGCACAGATACGCAGTATTTT. V usage is TRBV6-2 or TRBV6-3 and J usage is TRBJ2-3, with TRBD1 matching 7 bases. Germline CDR1 is MNHEY and CDR2 is SVGEGT. V lost 0 bases to trimming and J lost 0 bases; unmatched junction nucleotides: 6. The CDR3 totals 17 residues.

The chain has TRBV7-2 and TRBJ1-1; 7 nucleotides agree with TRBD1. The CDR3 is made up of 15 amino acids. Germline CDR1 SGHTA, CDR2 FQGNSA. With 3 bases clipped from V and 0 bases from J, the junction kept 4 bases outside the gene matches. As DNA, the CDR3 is TGTGCCAGCAGCTTCCAGGGGGGAATGAACACTGAAGCTTTCTTT. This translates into CASSFQGGMNTEAFF.

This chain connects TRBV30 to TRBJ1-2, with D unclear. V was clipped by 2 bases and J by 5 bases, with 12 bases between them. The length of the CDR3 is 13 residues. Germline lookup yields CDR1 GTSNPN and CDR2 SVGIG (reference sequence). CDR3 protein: CAWSRGSGYGYTF. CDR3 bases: TGTGCCTGGAGTCGGGGATCGGGATATGGCTACACCTTC.

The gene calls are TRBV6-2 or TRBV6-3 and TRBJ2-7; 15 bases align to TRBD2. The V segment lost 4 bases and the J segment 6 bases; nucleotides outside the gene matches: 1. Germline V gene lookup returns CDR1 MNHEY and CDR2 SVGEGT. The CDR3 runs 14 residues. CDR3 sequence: CASSWGLAGGEQYF. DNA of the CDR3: TGTGCCAGCAGTTGGGGACTAGCGGGGGGCGAGCAGTACTTC.